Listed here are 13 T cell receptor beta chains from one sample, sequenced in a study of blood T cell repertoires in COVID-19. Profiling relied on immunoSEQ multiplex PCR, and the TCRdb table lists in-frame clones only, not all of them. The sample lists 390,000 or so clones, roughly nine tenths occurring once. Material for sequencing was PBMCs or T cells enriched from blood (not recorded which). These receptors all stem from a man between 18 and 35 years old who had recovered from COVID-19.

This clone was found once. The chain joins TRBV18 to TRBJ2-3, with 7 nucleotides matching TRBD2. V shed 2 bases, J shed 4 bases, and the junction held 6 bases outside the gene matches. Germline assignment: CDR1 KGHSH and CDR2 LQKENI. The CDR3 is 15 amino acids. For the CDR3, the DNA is TGTGCCAGCTCACCATACCAGCGGGGATCAGATACGCAGTATTTT. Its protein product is CASSPYQRGSDTQYF.

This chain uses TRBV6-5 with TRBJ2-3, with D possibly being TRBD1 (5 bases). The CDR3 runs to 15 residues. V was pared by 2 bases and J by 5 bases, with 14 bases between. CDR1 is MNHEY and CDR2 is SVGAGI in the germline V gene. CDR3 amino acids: CASSYTPSGLDTQYF. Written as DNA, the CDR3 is TGTGCCAGCAGTTACACCCCCTCAGGGCTAGATACGCAGTATTTT.

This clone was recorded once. The CDR3 sequence: CASSDTGILSSYEQYF. The CDR3 coding sequence is TGTGCCAGCAGTGATACCGGGATTCTAAGCTCCTACGAGCAGTACTTC. The chain is built from TRBV2 and TRBJ2-7, with D maybe TRBD2 (5 bases). The CDR3 consists of 16 residues. Germline CDR1 reads SNHLY; CDR2 reads FYNNEI. V lost 3 bases and J lost 0, with 15 bases in between.

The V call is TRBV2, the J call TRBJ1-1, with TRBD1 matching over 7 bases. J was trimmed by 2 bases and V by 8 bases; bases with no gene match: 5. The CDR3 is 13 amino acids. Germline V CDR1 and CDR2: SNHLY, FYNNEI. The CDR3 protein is CASLGQPNTEAFF. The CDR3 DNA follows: TGTGCCAGCCTGGGACAGCCAAACACTGAAGCTTTCTTT. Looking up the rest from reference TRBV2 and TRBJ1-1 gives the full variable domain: EPEVTQTPSHQVTQMGQEVILRCVPISNHLYFYWYRQILGQKVEFLVSFYNNEISEKSEIFDDQFSVERPDGSNFTLKIRSTKLEDSAMYFCASLGQPNTEAFFGQGTRLTVV.

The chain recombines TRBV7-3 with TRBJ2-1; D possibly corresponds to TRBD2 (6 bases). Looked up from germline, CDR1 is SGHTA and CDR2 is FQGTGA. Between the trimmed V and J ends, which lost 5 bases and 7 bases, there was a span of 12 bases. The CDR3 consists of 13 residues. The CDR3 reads CASSETRENEQFF. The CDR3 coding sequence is TGTGCCAGCAGCGAGACTAGGGAAAATGAGCAGTTCTTC.

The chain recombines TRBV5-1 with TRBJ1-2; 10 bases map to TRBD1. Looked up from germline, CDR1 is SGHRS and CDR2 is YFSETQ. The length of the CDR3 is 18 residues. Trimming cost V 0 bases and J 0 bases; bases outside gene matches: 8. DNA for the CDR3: TGCGCCAGCAGCTTGGGTCCGGGACAGGGGACTACTAACTATGGCTACACCTTC. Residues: CASSLGPGQGTTNYGYTF. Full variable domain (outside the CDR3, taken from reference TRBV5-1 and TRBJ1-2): KAGVTQTPRYLIKTRGQQVTLSCSPISGHRSVSWYQQTPGQGLQFLFEYFSETQRNKGNFPGRFSGRQFSNSRSEMNVSTLELGDSALYLCASSLGPGQGTTNYGYTFGSGTRLTVV.

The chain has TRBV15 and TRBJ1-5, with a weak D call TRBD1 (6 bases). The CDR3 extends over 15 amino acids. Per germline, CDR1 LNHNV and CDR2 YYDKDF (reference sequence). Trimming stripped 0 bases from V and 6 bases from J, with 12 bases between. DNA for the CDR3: TGTGCCACCAGCAGAGATTTGGGAGGGGGTCAGCCCCAGCATTTT. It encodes CATSRDLGGGQPQHF. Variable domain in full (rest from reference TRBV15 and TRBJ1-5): DAMVIQNPRYQVTQFGKPVTLSCSQTLNHNVMYWYQQKSSQAPKLLFHYYDKDFNNEADTPDNFQSRRPNTSFCFLDIRSPGLGDTAMYLCATSRDLGGGQPQHFGDGTRLSIL.

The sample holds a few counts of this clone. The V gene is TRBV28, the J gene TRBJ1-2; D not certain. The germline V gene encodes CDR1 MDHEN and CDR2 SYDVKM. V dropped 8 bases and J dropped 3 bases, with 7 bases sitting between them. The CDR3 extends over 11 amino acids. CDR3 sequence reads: CASRRDYGYTF. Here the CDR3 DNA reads TGTGCCAGCCGCCGGGACTATGGCTACACCTTC.

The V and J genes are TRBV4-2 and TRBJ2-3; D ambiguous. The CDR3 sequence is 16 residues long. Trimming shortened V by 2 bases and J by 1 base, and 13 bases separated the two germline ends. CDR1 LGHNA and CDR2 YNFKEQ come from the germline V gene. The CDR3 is CASSQSTSYGTDTQYF. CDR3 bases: TGTGCCAGCAGCCAATCTACTTCCTACGGCACAGATACGCAGTATTTT.

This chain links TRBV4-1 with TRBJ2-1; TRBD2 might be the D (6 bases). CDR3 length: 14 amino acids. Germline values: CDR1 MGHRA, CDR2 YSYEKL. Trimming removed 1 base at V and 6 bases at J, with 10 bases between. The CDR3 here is CASSQVGGVNEQFF. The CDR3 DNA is TGCGCCAGCAGCCAAGTAGGAGGGGTCAATGAGCAGTTCTTC.

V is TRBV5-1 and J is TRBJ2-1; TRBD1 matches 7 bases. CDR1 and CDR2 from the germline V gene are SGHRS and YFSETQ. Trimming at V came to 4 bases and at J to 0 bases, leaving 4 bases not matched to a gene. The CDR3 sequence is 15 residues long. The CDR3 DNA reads TGCGCCAGCAGCCCGGGGACAGTCTCCTACAATGAGCAGTTCTTC. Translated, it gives CASSPGTVSYNEQFF.

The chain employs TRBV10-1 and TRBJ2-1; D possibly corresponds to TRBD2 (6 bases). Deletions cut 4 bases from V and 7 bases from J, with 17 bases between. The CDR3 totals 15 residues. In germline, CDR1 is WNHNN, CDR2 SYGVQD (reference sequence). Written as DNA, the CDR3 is TGCGCCAGCAGTGCACTTAGTGGCGGGGATAATGAGCAGTTCTTC. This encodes CASSALSGGDNEQFF.

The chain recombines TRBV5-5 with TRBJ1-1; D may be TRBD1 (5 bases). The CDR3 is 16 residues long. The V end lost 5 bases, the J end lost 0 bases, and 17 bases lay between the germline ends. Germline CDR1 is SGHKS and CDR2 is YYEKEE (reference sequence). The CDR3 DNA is TGTGCCAGCAGACCCAGTAGTGGGGGGATGAACACTGAAGCTTTCTTT. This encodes CASRPSSGGMNTEAFF. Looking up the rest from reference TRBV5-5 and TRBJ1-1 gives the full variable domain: DAGVTQSPTHLIKTRGQQVTLRCSPISGHKSVSWYQQVLGQGPQFIFQYYEKEERGRGNFPDRFSARQFPNYSSELNVNALLLGDSALYLCASRPSSGGMNTEAFFGQGTRLTVV.